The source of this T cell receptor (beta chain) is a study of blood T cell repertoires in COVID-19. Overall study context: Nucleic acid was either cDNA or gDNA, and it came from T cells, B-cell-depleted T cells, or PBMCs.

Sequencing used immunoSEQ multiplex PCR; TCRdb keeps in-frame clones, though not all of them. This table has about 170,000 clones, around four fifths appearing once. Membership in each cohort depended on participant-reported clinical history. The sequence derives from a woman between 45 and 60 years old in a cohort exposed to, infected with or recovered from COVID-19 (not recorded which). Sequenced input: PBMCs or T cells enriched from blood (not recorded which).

The CDR3: CASSQTSTQYF. The CDR3 nucleotides read TGTGCCAGCAGTCAGACTAGCACGCAGTATTTT. The rearrangement uses TRBV6-2 or TRBV6-3 and TRBJ2-3, with 7 bases matching TRBD2. CDR1 is MNHEY, CDR2 SVGEGT, per germline. CDR3 length: 11 residues. V trimming: 5 bases; J trimming: 9 bases; junction bases outside the gene matches: 2.